A single sample gave rise to the 30 T cell receptor beta chains below, sequenced in a study of cytomegalovirus exposure and HLA in healthy donors. The repertoire was sequenced with immunoSEQ multiplex PCR; TCRdb's copy has only in-frame clones and lacks some. The sample has about 160,000 clones, 88% seen once. Material for sequencing was PBMCs. The receptors derive from a man between 18 and 35 years old in good health and CMV-seronegative.

This sequence joins TRBV6-1 and TRBJ2-5, with D possibly TRBD1 on 5 matching bases. Looked up from germline, CDR1 is MNHNS and CDR2 is SASEGT. Deletions cut 1 base from V and 4 bases from J, with 10 bases between. The CDR3 consists of 14 residues. This CDR3 reads CASSEGIGVETQYF. CDR3 nucleotide sequence: TGTGCCAGCAGTGAAGGAATAGGGGTAGAGACCCAGTACTTC.

There are a few counts of this clone. J is TRBJ2-7 and V is TRBV30; the D gene is possibly TRBD1 (5 bases). Germline V gives CDR1 GTSNPN, CDR2 SVGIG (reference sequence). V was clipped by 2 bases and J by 4 bases, with 9 bases between them. The length of the CDR3 is 12 residues. CDR3 bases: TGTGCCTGGAGTAGTCAGGGATACGAGCAGTACGTC. Translating gives CAWSSQGYEQYV.

The chain uses TRBV5-5 and TRBJ2-4; 7 positions match TRBD2. There are 12 residues in the CDR3. Germline CDR1 reads SGHKS; CDR2 reads YYEKEE (reference sequence). Trimming took 4 bases from V and 7 from J; bases not matched to a gene: 2. The CDR3 region has the DNA TGTGCCAGCAGCAGACTAGCTAACATTCAGTACTTC. Translated: CASSRLANIQYF.

Notes on this clone: This specimen includes other DNA sequences encoding the same CDR3. The J gene is TRBJ1-5, the V gene TRBV27; D is perhaps TRBD1 (5 bases). Germline values: CDR1 MNHEY, CDR2 SMNVEV (reference sequence). The CDR3 is 14 residues long. V dropped 0 bases and J dropped 2 bases, with 5 bases sitting between them. CDR3 DNA: TGTGCCAGCAGTTTATCAGGGGGCAATCAGCCCCAGCATTTT. It encodes CASSLSGGNQPQHF.

The chain uses TRBV28 and TRBJ1-2; 9 bases align to TRBD1. The CDR3 totals 14 residues. CDR1 is MDHEN, CDR2 SYDVKM, per germline. V lost 5 bases and J lost 7; bases outside the gene matches: 8. The CDR3 DNA reads TGTGCCAGCAGTCCTACAGGGGGCGTCCCTGGCTACACCTTC. This sequence encodes CASSPTGGVPGYTF.

This clone was detected only once. This chain connects TRBV5-4 to TRBJ2-3, with 9 bases that match TRBD1. The CDR3 spans 17 residues. Trimming at V came to 0 bases and at J to 2 bases, leaving 7 bases not matched to a gene. CDR1 and CDR2 from the germline V gene are SGHNT and YYREEE (reference sequence). CDR3 coding DNA: TGTGCCAGCAGCTTGGGGGGGACAGGGAAATACACAGATACGCAGTATTTT. This translates into CASSLGGTGKYTDTQYF.

V is TRBV10-1 and J is TRBJ2-7; D not resolved. Germline values: CDR1 WNHNN, CDR2 SYGVQD (reference sequence). This CDR3 is 13 amino acids long. Trimming removed 5 bases at V and 1 base at J, with 9 bases between. DNA for the CDR3: TGCGCCAGCAGTTCCACAGATTCCTACGAGCAGTACTTC. Encoded protein: CASSSTDSYEQYF.

The V and J genes are TRBV6-5 and TRBJ2-3; D possibly corresponds to TRBD2 (5 bases). Trimming took 7 bases from V and 3 from J, leaving 14 bases between them. Germline V lookup: CDR1 MNHEY, CDR2 SVGAGI. This CDR3 comprises 14 residues. CDR3 protein: CASIATRWTDTQYF. The CDR3 coding sequence is TGTGCCAGCATAGCGACAAGATGGACAGATACGCAGTATTTT.

This rearrangement joins TRBV6-5 to TRBJ2-3; D is possibly TRBD1 (6 bases). The CDR3 is 15 residues long. Germline CDR1 MNHEY, CDR2 SVGAGI. The V end lost 7 bases, the J end lost 3 bases, and 17 bases lay between the germline ends. The CDR3 region is CASTPRGRGTDTQYF. For the CDR3, the DNA is TGTGCCAGCACTCCCAGGGGCCGTGGAACAGATACGCAGTATTTT.

The genes are TRBV5-1 and TRBJ1-1; 7 bases are a match to TRBD1. V dropped 4 bases and J dropped 4; count of bases not matched to a gene: 10. The V gene's germline CDR1 is SGHRS and CDR2 YFSETQ. The CDR3 loop spans 15 amino acids. The CDR3 DNA is TGCGCCAGCAGCGGGTTAGGGGGCTCGGGCACTGAAGCTTTCTTT. Residues: CASSGLGGSGTEAFF.

This rearrangement joins TRBV19 to TRBJ1-1; TRBD1 aligns across 10 bases. The length of the CDR3 is 17 residues. With V trimmed by 3 bases and J by 0 bases, 7 bases remained unmatched. Germline lookup yields CDR1 LNHDA and CDR2 SQIVND (reference sequence). This CDR3 reads CASSIHGTGVMNTEAFF. The CDR3, as DNA: TGTGCCAGTAGTATCCACGGGACAGGGGTCATGAACACTGAAGCTTTCTTT. The full variable domain, in which reference TRBV19 and TRBJ1-1 provide the parts outside the CDR3, is DGGITQSPKYLFRKEGQNVTLSCEQNLNHDAMYWYRQDPGQGLRLIYYSQIVNDFQKGDIAEGYSVSREKKESFPLTVTSAQKNPTAFYLCASSIHGTGVMNTEAFFGQGTRLTVV.

This chain uses TRBV5-1 with TRBJ1-2; D is undetermined. Looked up from germline, CDR1 is SGHRS and CDR2 is YFSETQ. The CDR3 extends over 16 amino acids. Trimming pared 4 bases from V and 2 bases from J, leaving 18 bases between. CDR3 nucleotide sequence: TGCGCCAGCAGCCCGATCACCTGGCAGGCCAACTATGGCTACACCTTC. Translated, it gives CASSPITWQANYGYTF.

This clone was detected only once. V usage is TRBV7-2 and J usage is TRBJ2-1; TRBD2 matches at 10 bases. V trimming: 5 bases; J trimming: 4 bases; junction bases outside the gene matches: 5. CDR1 is SGHTA and CDR2 is FQGNSA in the germline V gene. The CDR3 spans 15 residues. This chain's CDR3 is CASSPGTSEYNEQFF. CDR3 DNA: TGTGCCAGCAGCCCCGGGACTAGCGAGTACAATGAGCAGTTCTTC.

V usage is TRBV7-9 and J usage is TRBJ2-1, with a tentative D call TRBD1 (6 bases). Germline V gene lookup returns CDR1 SEHNR and CDR2 FQNEAQ (reference sequence). Trimming left V 2 bases short and J 7 bases short, with 15 bases between. The CDR3 consists of 15 residues. CDR3 nucleotide sequence: TGTGCCAGCAGCTTATTGGCAGGGGCTAAGAATGAGCAGTTCTTC. As protein: CASSLLAGAKNEQFF.

This clone showed up just once. The chain carries TRBV10-3 and TRBJ2-7, with TRBD1 identical over 9 bases. Per the germline V gene, CDR1 is ENHRY and CDR2 is SYGVKD. Losses at the gene ends were 6 bases for V and 2 bases for J; bases not matched to a gene: 5. The CDR3 is made up of 14 amino acids. The CDR3 is CAIRDRGNPYEQYF. As DNA, the CDR3 is TGTGCCATCAGAGACAGGGGGAACCCCTACGAGCAGTACTTC.

The rearrangement links TRBV10-2 to TRBJ1-3; tentative D call: TRBD1 (6 bases). The CDR3 sequence is 13 residues long. CDR1 and CDR2 (germline): WSHSY, SAAADI. The V and J ends lost 6 bases and 0 bases respectively, with 6 bases between them. The CDR3 sequence: CASRGHSGNTIYF. The CDR3 nucleotides are TGCGCCAGCAGGGGACACTCTGGAAACACCATATATTTT.

This sequence joins TRBV19 and TRBJ2-5; 8 bases agree with TRBD2. The length of the CDR3 is 17 residues. CDR1 and CDR2 (germline): LNHDA, SQIVND (reference sequence). Losses at the gene ends were 5 bases for V and 2 bases for J; bases not matched to a gene: 13. CDR3 sequence (DNA): TGTGCCAGTAGTGATCTAGCGGGCGGGAGACGGCAAGAGACCCAGTACTTC. As protein: CASSDLAGGRRQETQYF.

This clone was detected once. The chain has TRBV4-1 and TRBJ1-1; maybe TRBD1 (5 bases). The CDR3 covers 16 residues. Germline CDR1 reads MGHRA; CDR2 reads YSYEKL. The V end lost 0 bases, the J end lost 1 base, and 12 bases lay between the germline ends. The CDR3, as DNA: TGCGCCAGCAGCCAAGAGGGCAGGGTCCCGAACACTGAAGCTTTCTTT. This codes for CASSQEGRVPNTEAFF.

The gene calls are TRBV11-3 and TRBJ1-3; 7 bases agree with TRBD1. The length of the CDR3 is 15 residues. Germline V gives CDR1 SGHNT, CDR2 YENEEA. After removal of 5 bases from V and 0 bases from J, the junction contained 4 bases not matched to a gene. The CDR3 DNA is TGTGCCAGCAGCCCGGGACAGAGCTCTGGAAACACCATATATTTT. Its protein is CASSPGQSSGNTIYF.

The chain joins TRBV18 to TRBJ1-3; no clear D. V was pared by 2 bases and J by 4 bases, with 3 bases between. The germline V gene encodes CDR1 KGHSH and CDR2 LQKENI. The CDR3 contains 12 residues. Here the CDR3 reads CASSPEGNTIYF. CDR3 bases: TGTGCCAGCTCACCAGAGGGAAACACCATATATTTT.

The chain combines TRBV12-5 with TRBJ2-1; 7 nucleotides agree with TRBD1. The CDR3 has 14 amino acids. V was clipped by 6 bases and J by 4 bases; unmatched bases: 6. Germline CDR1 reads LGHNT; CDR2 reads FRNRAP. The CDR3 coding sequence is TGTGCTAGTGGGACACAGGGGTTATACAATGAGCAGTTCTTC. Encoded protein: CASGTQGLYNEQFF.

V usage is TRBV4-1 and J usage is TRBJ2-3, with D perhaps matching TRBD2 (5 bases). This CDR3 contains 18 residues. Deletions cut 0 bases from V and 6 bases from J, with 22 bases between. Germline V lookup: CDR1 MGHRA, CDR2 YSYEKL. The CDR3: CASSQDRRVEVRSDTQYF. The CDR3 nucleotides are TGCGCCAGCAGCCAAGACCGCCGAGTGGAGGTTCGGAGTGATACGCAGTATTTT.

The chain combines TRBV4-1 with TRBJ2-1, with D unresolved. This CDR3 spans 16 amino acids. From germline, CDR1 is MGHRA and CDR2 YSYEKL. V was shortened by 0 bases and J by 1 base, with 10 bases between the two germline ends. The CDR3 DNA is TGCGCCAGCAGCCAAGAAGTAGTACCATCCTACAATGAGCAGTTCTTC. It specifies CASSQEVVPSYNEQFF.

The chain joins TRBV4-2 to TRBJ1-5, with D possibly matching TRBD1 (6 bases). The CDR3 loop spans 16 amino acids. Trimming stripped 0 bases from V and 7 bases from J, with 16 bases between. Germline CDR1 and CDR2: LGHNA and YNFKEQ. CDR3 in amino acids: CASSQDQGQGGQPQHF. The CDR3 nucleotides read TGTGCCAGCAGCCAAGATCAGGGGCAGGGCGGGCAGCCCCAGCATTTT.

The chain joins TRBV13 to TRBJ2-7, with TRBD1 identical over 7 bases. Germline-derived CDR1 and CDR2 are PRHDT and FYEKMQ (reference sequence). CDR3 length: 14 amino acids. The ends lost 4 bases at V and 2 bases at J; junction bases unmatched: 5. CDR3 coding DNA: TGTGCCAGCAGCTCACAAGGGGGCACCTACGAGCAGTACTTC. Its translation: CASSSQGGTYEQYF.

The J gene is TRBJ2-1, the V gene TRBV5-1; 10 bases match TRBD2. In germline, CDR1 is SGHRS, CDR2 YFSETQ. The CDR3 covers 18 residues. The junction had 12 bases not matched to a gene; V was cut back by 4 bases and J by 2 bases. This CDR3 is CASSPVASGGWAYNEQFF. The CDR3 DNA is TGCGCCAGCAGCCCGGTGGCTAGCGGGGGATGGGCCTACAATGAGCAGTTCTTC.

The count of this clone is one. The rearrangement links TRBV5-1 to TRBJ2-7; a possible D gene is TRBD1 (5 bases). This CDR3 is built from 17 residues. Trimming removed 0 bases from V and 0 bases from J, with 16 bases in between. CDR1 SGHRS and CDR2 YFSETQ come from the germline V gene. The chain's CDR3 is CASSLGRVTESSYEQYF. CDR3 coding DNA: TGCGCCAGCAGCTTGGGCAGGGTCACCGAGAGCTCCTACGAGCAGTACTTC.

V is TRBV7-2 and J is TRBJ2-3; 10 bases are a match to TRBD2. With 5 bases clipped from V and 4 bases from J, the junction kept 6 bases outside the gene matches. The CDR3 sequence is 15 residues long. Germline V gene data show CDR1 as SGHTA and CDR2 as FQGNSA. The CDR3 loop reads CASSAPGTSADTQYF. The CDR3 DNA is TGTGCCAGCAGCGCCCCCGGGACTAGCGCAGATACGCAGTATTTT.

J is TRBJ1-1 and V is TRBV7-9; no clear D gene. V lost 0 bases, J lost 1 base, and 3 bases lay in between. CDR1 is SEHNR and CDR2 is FQNEAQ in the germline V gene (reference sequence). This CDR3 comprises 13 residues. The CDR3 is CASSLAGNTEAFF. DNA for the CDR3: TGTGCCAGCAGCTTAGCCGGGAACACTGAAGCTTTCTTT.

The gene calls are TRBV28 and TRBJ2-7; TRBD2 is a possible D gene (5 bases). The V and J ends lost 3 bases and 4 bases respectively, with 13 bases between them. The CDR3 has 14 residues. CDR1 MDHEN and CDR2 SYDVKM come from the germline V gene. The CDR3 bases are TGTGCCAGCAGTTTCGAGGGCTCGGTTTACGAGCAGTACTTC. It translates to CASSFEGSVYEQYF.